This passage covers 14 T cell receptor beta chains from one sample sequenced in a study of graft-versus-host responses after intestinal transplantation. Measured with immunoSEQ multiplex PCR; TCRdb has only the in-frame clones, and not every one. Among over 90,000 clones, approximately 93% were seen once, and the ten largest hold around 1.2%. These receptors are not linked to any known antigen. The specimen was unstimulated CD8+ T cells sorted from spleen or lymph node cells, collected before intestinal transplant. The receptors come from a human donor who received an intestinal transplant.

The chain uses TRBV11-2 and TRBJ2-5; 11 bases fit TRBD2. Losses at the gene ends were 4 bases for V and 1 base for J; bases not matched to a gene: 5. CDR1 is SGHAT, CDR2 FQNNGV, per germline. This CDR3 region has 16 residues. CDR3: CASSYTSGGPQETQYF. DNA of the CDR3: TGTGCCAGCAGCTATACTAGCGGGGGACCCCAAGAGACCCAGTACTTC.

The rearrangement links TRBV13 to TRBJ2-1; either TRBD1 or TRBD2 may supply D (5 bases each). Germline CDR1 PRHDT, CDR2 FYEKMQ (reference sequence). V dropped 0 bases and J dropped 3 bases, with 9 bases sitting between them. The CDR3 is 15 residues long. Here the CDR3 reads CASSLGFGGYNEQFF. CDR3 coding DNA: TGTGCCAGCAGCTTAGGCTTTGGGGGCTACAATGAGCAGTTCTTC.

The CDR3 DNA reads TGTGCCAGCAGCCTCGACGTCAGGAATGAGCAGTTCTTC. It translates to CASSLDVRNEQFF. The J gene is TRBJ2-1, the V gene TRBV14; D remains unclear. This CDR3 region has 13 residues. Deletions cut 4 bases from V and 7 bases from J, with 11 bases between. Germline CDR1 SGHDN, CDR2 FVKESK.

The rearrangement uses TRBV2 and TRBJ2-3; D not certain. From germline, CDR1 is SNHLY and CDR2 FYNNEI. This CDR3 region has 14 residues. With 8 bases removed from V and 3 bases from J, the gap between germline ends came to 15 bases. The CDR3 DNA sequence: TGTGCCAGCTGGGGTCTCCAAGAAACAGATACGCAGTATTTT. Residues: CASWGLQETDTQYF.

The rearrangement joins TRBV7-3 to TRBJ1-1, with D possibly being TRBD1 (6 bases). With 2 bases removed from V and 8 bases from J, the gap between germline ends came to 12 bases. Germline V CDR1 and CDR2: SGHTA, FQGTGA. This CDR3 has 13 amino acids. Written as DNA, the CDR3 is TGTGCCAGCAGCTTATCAGGGGTCGCCGAAGCTTTCTTT. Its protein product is CASSLSGVAEAFF.

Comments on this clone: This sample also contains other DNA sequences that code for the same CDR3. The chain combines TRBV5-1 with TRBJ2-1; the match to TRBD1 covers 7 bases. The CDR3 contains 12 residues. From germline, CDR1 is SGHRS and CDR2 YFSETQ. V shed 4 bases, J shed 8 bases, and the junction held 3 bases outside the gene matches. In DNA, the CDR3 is TGCGCCAGCAGCGGAACAGGGGATGAGCAGTTCTTC. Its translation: CASSGTGDEQFF. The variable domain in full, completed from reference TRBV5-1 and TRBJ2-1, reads KAGVTQTPRYLIKTRGQQVTLSCSPISGHRSVSWYQQTPGQGLQFLFEYFSETQRNKGNFPGRFSGRQFSNSRSEMNVSTLELGDSALYLCASSGTGDEQFFGPGTRLTVL.

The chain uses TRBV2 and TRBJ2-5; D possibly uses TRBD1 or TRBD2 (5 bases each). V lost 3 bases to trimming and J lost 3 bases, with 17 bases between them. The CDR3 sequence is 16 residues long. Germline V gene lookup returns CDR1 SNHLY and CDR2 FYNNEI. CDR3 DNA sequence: TGTGCCAGCAGTGAGTTTCAGGGACGCACTGAAGAGACCCAGTACTTC. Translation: CASSEFQGRTEETQYF. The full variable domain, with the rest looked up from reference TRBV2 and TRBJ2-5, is EPEVTQTPSHQVTQMGQEVILRCVPISNHLYFYWYRQILGQKVEFLVSFYNNEISEKSEIFDDQFSVERPDGSNFTLKIRSTKLEDSAMYFCASSEFQGRTEETQYFGPGTRLLVL.

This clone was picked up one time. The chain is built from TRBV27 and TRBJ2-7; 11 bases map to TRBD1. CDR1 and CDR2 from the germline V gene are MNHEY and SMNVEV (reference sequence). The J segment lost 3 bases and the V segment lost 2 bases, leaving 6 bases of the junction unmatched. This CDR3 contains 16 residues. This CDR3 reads CASSLEGTGGHYEQYF. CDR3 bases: TGTGCCAGCAGTTTAGAGGGGACAGGGGGACACTACGAGCAGTACTTC.

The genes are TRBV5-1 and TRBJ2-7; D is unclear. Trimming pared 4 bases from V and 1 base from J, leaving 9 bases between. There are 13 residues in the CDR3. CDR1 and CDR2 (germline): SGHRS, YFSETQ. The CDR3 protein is CASSNSQSYEQYF. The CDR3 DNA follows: TGCGCCAGCAGCAACTCACAATCCTACGAGCAGTACTTC.

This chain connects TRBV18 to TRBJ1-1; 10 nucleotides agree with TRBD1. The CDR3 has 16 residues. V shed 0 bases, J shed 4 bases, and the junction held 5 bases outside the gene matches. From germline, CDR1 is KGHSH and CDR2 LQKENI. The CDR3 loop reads CASSPPEGTGVTEAFF. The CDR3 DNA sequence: TGTGCCAGCTCACCACCGGAAGGGACAGGGGTCACTGAAGCTTTCTTT.

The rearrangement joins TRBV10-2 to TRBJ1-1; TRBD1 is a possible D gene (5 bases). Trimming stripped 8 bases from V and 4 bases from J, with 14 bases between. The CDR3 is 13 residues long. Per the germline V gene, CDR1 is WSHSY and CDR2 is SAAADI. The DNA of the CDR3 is TGCGCCAGCGTGGGGGGGGGATCCACTGAAGCTTTCTTT. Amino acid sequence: CASVGGGSTEAFF.

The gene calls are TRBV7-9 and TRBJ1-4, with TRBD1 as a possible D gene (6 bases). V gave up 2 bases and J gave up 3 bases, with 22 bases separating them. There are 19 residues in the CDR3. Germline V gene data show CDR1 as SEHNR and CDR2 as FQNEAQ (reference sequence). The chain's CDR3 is CASSLRARGGSEPNEKLFF. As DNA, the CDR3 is TGTGCCAGCAGCTTAAGGGCCAGGGGAGGGTCGGAACCTAATGAAAAACTGTTTTTT.

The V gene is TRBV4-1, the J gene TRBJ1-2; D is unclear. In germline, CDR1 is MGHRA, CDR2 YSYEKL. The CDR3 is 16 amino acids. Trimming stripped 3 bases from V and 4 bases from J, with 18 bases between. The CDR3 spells CASSQTMVADVYGYTF. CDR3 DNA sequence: TGCGCCAGCAGCCAGACCATGGTGGCGGACGTCTATGGCTACACCTTC.

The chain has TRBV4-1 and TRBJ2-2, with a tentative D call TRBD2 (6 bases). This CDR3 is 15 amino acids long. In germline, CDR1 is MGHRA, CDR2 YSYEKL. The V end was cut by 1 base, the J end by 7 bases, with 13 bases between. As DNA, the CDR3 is TGCGCCAGCAGCCAAGTAGGGATGGGAGGCGGGGAGCTGTTTTTT. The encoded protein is CASSQVGMGGGELFF.